The clone carrying this T cell receptor (beta chain) appeared a few times. This record comes from a study of cytomegalovirus exposure and HLA in healthy donors. PCR primers comprised 60 Vbeta and 13 Jbeta primers. Some clones are missing from TCRdb's copy, which holds only in-frame ones; the method was immunoSEQ multiplex PCR. The sample shows under 150,000 clones, around 83% of them seen only once. Trimming shortened V by 0 bases and J by 5 bases, and 26 bases separated the two germline ends. The germline CDR1 and CDR2 sequences are GTSNPN and SVGIG (reference sequence). The CDR3 runs to 20 residues.

The sequence was collected from a man aged 50 or older in good health and CMV-seronegative. The chain joins TRBV30 to TRBJ1-6, with D maybe TRBD1 (6 bases). The specimen was PBMCs. As DNA, the CDR3 is TGTGCCTGGAGTGTAGCAGGGGTTTGGGCAGGGGAAGTCCATAATTCACCCCTCCACTTT. This sequence encodes CAWSVAGVWAGEVHNSPLHF. The variable domain in full, completed from reference TRBV30 and TRBJ1-6, reads SQTIHQWPATLVQPVGSPLSLECTVEGTSNPNLYWYRQAAGRGLQLLFYSVGIGQISSEVPQNLSASRPQDRQFILSSKKLLLSDSGFYLCAWSVAGVWAGEVHNSPLHFGNGTRLTVT.